This T cell receptor (beta chain) was observed in a study of blood T cells in healthy people across ages. For the second PCR, which ran for 7 to 11 cycles, a sample-barcoded 5' primer and a J-beta primer mix were used. MiXCR was run by TCRdb on the 5' RACE reads, yielding one entry per CDR3 protein. The repertoire holds roughly 900,000 distinct CDR3 sequences, 29% seen once, with around 15% in the top ten. Germline CDR1 SGHRS, CDR2 YFSETQ. The CDR3 spans 14 residues. With 2 bases removed from V and 6 bases from J, the gap between germline ends came to 12 bases. Many counts were recorded for this clonotype.

V and J are TRBV5-1 and TRBJ2-1, with D uncertain. The sequence was obtained from a woman aged 80 or over in good health. The sample taken for sequencing was blood. The CDR3 bases are TGCGCCAGCAGCTTTGGGTCAGCAGGCAATGAGCAGTTCTTC. It codes for CASSFGSAGNEQFF.